These 16 T cell receptor beta chains were all obtained from the same sample, sequenced in a study of blood T cell repertoires in COVID-19. Using immunoSEQ multiplex PCR, the repertoire was profiled, and TCRdb retains in-frame clones only, with some absent. Of fewer than 500,000 clones in the sample, over 85% are singletons; the top ten hold roughly 0.87%. Sequencing used peripheral blood. Every receptor here comes from a man aged 18 to 29 with COVID-19, enrolled during active disease.

The gene calls are TRBV29-1 and TRBJ2-2; D is uncertain. The V and J ends lost 5 bases and 0 bases respectively, with 7 bases between them. The germline V gene encodes CDR1 SQVTM and CDR2 ANQGSEA. The CDR3 covers 13 residues. DNA for the CDR3: TGCAGCGTTCTTAGATCGAACACCGGGGAGCTGTTTTTT. The encoded protein is CSVLRSNTGELFF.

The V call is TRBV7-9, the J call TRBJ2-1, with TRBD2 as a possible D gene (6 bases). In germline, CDR1 is SEHNR, CDR2 FQNEAQ (reference sequence). This CDR3 is built from 12 residues. Between the trimmed V and J ends, which lost 4 bases and 6 bases, there was a span of 7 bases. CDR3 amino acids: CASSSTSNEQFF. The DNA of the CDR3 is TGTGCCAGCAGCTCGACTAGCAATGAGCAGTTCTTC.

The chain employs TRBV11-2 and TRBJ2-7; 12 nucleotides line up with TRBD2. V lost 8 bases and J lost 3; bases outside the gene matches: 2. Per germline, CDR1 SGHAT and CDR2 FQNNGV. The CDR3 runs 13 residues. The CDR3 loop is CASRLAGVYEQYF. The DNA of the CDR3 is TGTGCCAGCCGACTAGCGGGAGTCTACGAGCAGTACTTC. Full variable domain (outside the CDR3, taken from reference TRBV11-2 and TRBJ2-7): EAGVAQSPRYKIIEKRQSVAFWCNPISGHATLYWYQQILGQGPKLLIQFQNNGVVDDSQLPKDRFSAERLKGVDSTLKIQPAKLEDSAVYLCASRLAGVYEQYFGPGTRLTVT.

The CDR3 region has the DNA TGTGCCAGCAGCTTGACAGGGAAGGGGAACTACGAGCAGTACTTC. Translation gives CASSLTGKGNYEQYF. The rearrangement links TRBV11-3 to TRBJ2-7; 7 bases are a match to TRBD1. Per germline, CDR1 SGHNT and CDR2 YENEEA. This CDR3 is 15 amino acids long. Losses at the gene ends were 3 bases for V and 3 bases for J; bases not matched to a gene: 8.

The chain recombines TRBV6-6 with TRBJ2-1, with D maybe TRBD2 (7 bases). Germline V gene lookup returns CDR1 MNHNY and CDR2 SVGAGI (reference sequence). V lost 10 bases to trimming and J lost 7 bases, with 20 bases between them. This CDR3 contains 14 residues. The CDR3 DNA follows: TGTGCCACCCGGGGAGGGGGACTGTGGAATGAGCAGTTCTTC. It encodes CATRGGGLWNEQFF.

V usage is TRBV5-1 and J usage is TRBJ2-3, with TRBD2 matching 11 bases. Germline CDR1 is SGHRS and CDR2 is YFSETQ. With 3 bases clipped from V and 2 bases from J, the junction kept 5 bases outside the gene matches. This CDR3 is 16 amino acids long. The CDR3, as DNA: TGCGCCAGCAGCTACCGACTAGCGGGGAACACAGATACGCAGTATTTT. This gives the protein CASSYRLAGNTDTQYF. Together with reference TRBV5-1 and TRBJ2-3, the CDR3 gives the full variable domain: KAGVTQTPRYLIKTRGQQVTLSCSPISGHRSVSWYQQTPGQGLQFLFEYFSETQRNKGNFPGRFSGRQFSNSRSEMNVSTLELGDSALYLCASSYRLAGNTDTQYFGPGTRLTVL.

V is TRBV5-1 and J is TRBJ2-5; 9 bases line up with TRBD2. CDR3 length equals 17 residues. The germline V gene encodes CDR1 SGHRS and CDR2 YFSETQ. J lost 4 bases, V lost 0 bases, and 10 bases had no gene match. The CDR3, as DNA: TGCGCCAGCAGCTTGGGAGTTAGCGGGAGTCAGGTAGAGACCCAGTACTTC. It yields the protein CASSLGVSGSQVETQYF.

The chain combines TRBV27 with TRBJ1-1, with D tentatively TRBD1 (5 bases). Germline-derived CDR1 and CDR2 are MNHEY and SMNVEV (reference sequence). The germline V and J ends were trimmed by 2 bases and 0 bases, with 7 bases remaining between them. The CDR3 length is 14 residues. CDR3 nucleotide sequence: TGTGCCAGCAGTTTAGGGGCCATGAACACTGAAGCTTTCTTT. It is translated as CASSLGAMNTEAFF.

V and J are TRBV7-9 and TRBJ2-7; TRBD2 is a possible D gene (6 bases). V was cut by 5 bases and J by 6 bases, with 11 bases left in between. Per germline, CDR1 SEHNR and CDR2 FQNEAQ (reference sequence). The CDR3 is 12 residues long. The CDR3: CASSDLGGEQYF. DNA for the CDR3: TGTGCCAGCAGCGACCTCGGGGGCGAGCAGTACTTC.

V gene TRBV28 combines with J gene TRBJ2-7; D unclear. Germline assignment: CDR1 MDHEN and CDR2 SYDVKM. This CDR3 comprises 17 residues. V gave up 2 bases and J gave up 0 bases, with 17 bases separating them. The CDR3 DNA reads TGTGCCAGCAGTTTAACCCCCGGCCAGGTTCACTCCTACGAGCAGTACTTC. This encodes CASSLTPGQVHSYEQYF.

Comments on this clone: A junction boundary mismatches the germline segment, possibly from a read error. The CDR3 bases are TGTGCCAGCAGGTACTCCTACGAGCAGTACTTC. Translated, it gives CASRYSYEQYF. J is TRBJ2-7 and V is TRBV6-5; D uncertain. The CDR3 is 11 amino acids. Germline CDR1 is MNHEY and CDR2 is SVGAGI.

This chain uses TRBV2 with TRBJ1-6, with D possibly matching TRBD1 (5 bases). Germline CDR1 reads SNHLY; CDR2 reads FYNNEI. This CDR3 contains 15 residues. Between the trimmed V and J ends, which lost 3 bases and 9 bases, there was a span of 15 bases. The CDR3 nucleotides are TGTGCCAGCAGTGACCTTGGCAGGGTGTCTTCACCCCTCCACTTT. Its translation is CASSDLGRVSSPLHF.

This clone has a single count. The V gene is TRBV5-5, the J gene TRBJ2-2; a possible D gene is TRBD2 (5 bases). Germline assignment: CDR1 SGHKS and CDR2 YYEKEE (reference sequence). This CDR3 comprises 16 residues. Between the trimmed V and J ends, which lost 0 bases and 2 bases, there was a span of 11 bases. The DNA of the CDR3 is TGTGCCAGCAGCTTGGAGGCAGGAGGTAACACCGGGGAGCTGTTTTTT. It translates to CASSLEAGGNTGELFF.

Comment on this clone: This sample also contains other DNA sequences that code for the same CDR3. The J gene is TRBJ2-7, the V gene TRBV30, with 8 bases that match TRBD1. Germline trimming cut 4 bases from V and 6 bases from J; bases unmatched to any gene: 11. The CDR3 has 14 amino acids. From germline, CDR1 is GTSNPN and CDR2 SVGIG (reference sequence). CDR3 region: CAWNRGVSVAEQYF. The CDR3 coding sequence is TGTGCCTGGAACAGGGGGGTCTCGGTTGCCGAGCAGTACTTC.

This clone has only one observation. The V and J genes are TRBV3-1 (or the pseudogene TRBV3-2) and TRBJ1-1; 11 nucleotides match TRBD1. Germline CDR1 is LGHDT and CDR2 is YNNKEL (reference sequence). The junction had 15 bases not matched to a gene; V was cut back by 4 bases and J by 5 bases. The CDR3 length is 18 residues. CDR3 sequence (DNA): TGTGCCAGCAGCCGCGGGATAGGGACAGGGGGGCATCGGACTGAAGCTTTCTTT. This sequence encodes CASSRGIGTGGHRTEAFF.

The chain recombines TRBV14 with TRBJ2-1, with a weak D call TRBD1 (5 bases). V dropped 5 bases and J dropped 6 bases, with 20 bases sitting between them. The CDR3 is made up of 16 amino acids. Germline V gene lookup returns CDR1 SGHDN and CDR2 FVKESK. As DNA, the CDR3 is TGTGCCAGCAGCTTGAACGCAGGGCTAGTTTCCAATGAGCAGTTCTTC. It codes for CASSLNAGLVSNEQFF.